These 32 T cell receptor beta chains originate from one sample sequenced in a study of blood T cells in healthy people across ages. Sample-barcoded 5' priming and a J-beta primer mix drove a second PCR of roughly 6 to 12 cycles. One entry per CDR3 protein, called by TCRdb with MiXCR from the 5' RACE reads. The sample contains around 1,500,000 distinct CDR3 sequences, about 40% of which appear only once. Sequenced input: blood. The receptors originated from a woman aged 18-30 years in good health.

The chain carries TRBV7-9 and TRBJ2-7; D uncertain. The CDR3 runs 14 residues. V dropped 3 bases and J dropped 0 bases, with 9 bases sitting between them. CDR1 is SEHNR, CDR2 FQNEAQ, per germline (reference sequence). The CDR3 DNA reads as TGTGCCAGCAGCTTTAGTGAAGCCTCCTACGAGCAGTACTTC. This codes for CASSFSEASYEQYF.

This rearrangement joins TRBV3-1 to TRBJ1-1; 11 nucleotides match TRBD1. Germline loops: CDR1 LGHDT, CDR2 YNNKEL (reference sequence). Unmatched junction bases numbered 1, after V lost 3 bases and J lost 10 bases. The CDR3 contains 12 residues. The CDR3 sequence is CASSQDRGRAFF. The CDR3 region has the DNA TGTGCCAGCAGCCAGGACAGGGGGCGAGCTTTCTTT.

In this sample, this clonotype turned up a few times. The chain couples TRBV20-1 to TRBJ2-5, with D hard to call. CDR3 length: 15 amino acids. Germline CDR1 DFQATT, CDR2 SNEGSKA (reference sequence). Trimming cost V 0 bases and J 0 bases, with 11 bases left between them. CDR3 in DNA: TGCAGTGCTAGAGAAGGCAGTTTCTACCAAGAGACCCAGTACTTC. The encoded protein is CSAREGSFYQETQYF.

This clonotype appeared a single time. This chain joins TRBV28 and TRBJ2-7; D unclear. Trimming took off 7 bases at V and 5 bases at J, with 9 bases between the two ends. CDR1 and CDR2 from the germline V gene are MDHEN and SYDVKM. The CDR3 totals 11 residues. The CDR3 reads CASKGTHEQYF. DNA of the CDR3: TGTGCCAGCAAAGGTACCCACGAGCAGTACTTC.

The rearrangement links TRBV4-1 to TRBJ2-3, with a tentative D call TRBD2 (5 bases). The CDR3 length is 14 residues. The germline V gene encodes CDR1 MGHRA and CDR2 YSYEKL. V was clipped by 5 bases and J by 4 bases, with 13 bases between them. The CDR3 region has the DNA TGCGCCAGCAGCACAACCGAACTAGCAGATACGCAGTATTTT. Translating it yields CASSTTELADTQYF.

The V call is TRBV20-1, the J call TRBJ1-2; D is ambiguous. This CDR3 spans 15 amino acids. Trimming cost V 8 bases and J 0 bases, with 19 bases left between them. The germline CDR1 and CDR2 sequences are DFQATT and SNEGSKA (reference sequence). The CDR3 DNA follows: TGCAGTCACCCTCAGCCTGGGTCTTCTAACTATGGCTACACCTTC. Encoded protein: CSHPQPGSSNYGYTF.

A few counts support this clonotype. The genes are TRBV20-1 and TRBJ1-1; TRBD1 matches at 8 bases. V lost 0 bases to trimming and J lost 0 bases; unmatched junction nucleotides: 6. From germline, CDR1 is DFQATT and CDR2 SNEGSKA (reference sequence). This CDR3 is 16 amino acids long. CDR3 nucleotides: TGCAGTGCTAGAGATGGGGACAGGCTGATGAACACTGAAGCTTTCTTT. Residues: CSARDGDRLMNTEAFF.

The rearrangement links TRBV21-1 to TRBJ1-2; TRBD1, the D gene given by the table, was not confirmed from the DNA. TRBV21-1 is a documented pseudogene. The CDR3 runs 14 residues. The CDR3 sequence is CASSNGAGEDGYTF. CDR3 nucleotide sequence: TGTGCCAGCAGCAATGGGGCAGGGGAGGATGGCTACACCTTC.

The chain combines TRBV25-1 with TRBJ2-1; 12 nucleotides align to TRBD1. The CDR3 extends over 17 amino acids. CDR1 is MGHDK and CDR2 is SYGVNS in the germline V gene. V lost 1 base, J lost 3 bases, and 4 bases stayed unmatched. The CDR3 sequence is CASSESGTGGFYNEQFF. DNA of the CDR3: TGTGCCAGCAGTGAATCCGGGACAGGGGGCTTCTACAATGAGCAGTTCTTC. Based on the CDR3 plus reference TRBV25-1 and TRBJ2-1, the full variable domain is EADIYQTPRYLVIGTGKKITLECSQTMGHDKMYWYQQDPGMELHLIHYSYGVNSTEKGDLSSESTVSRIRTEHFPLTLESARPSHTSQYLCASSESGTGGFYNEQFFGPGTRLTVL.

The chain links TRBV7-2 to TRBJ2-3, with TRBD1 as a possible D gene (5 bases). The CDR3 spans 17 residues. V was shortened by 0 bases and J by 0 bases, with 13 bases between the two germline ends. Germline V gene data show CDR1 as SGHTA and CDR2 as FQGNSA. CDR3 nucleotide sequence: TGTGCCAGCAGCTTAGCCGCTTTAGGGGTTAGCACAGATACGCAGTATTTT. Translating it yields CASSLAALGVSTDTQYF.

The J gene is TRBJ2-4, the V gene TRBV4-1, with TRBD2 identical over 11 bases. The CDR3 runs 16 residues. Unmatched junction bases numbered 15, after V lost 4 bases and J lost 13 bases. CDR1 is MGHRA, CDR2 YSYEKL, per germline. The CDR3 sequence is CASSRLAGGTDDEQYF. The CDR3 DNA sequence: TGCGCCAGCAGCCGTTTAGCGGGAGGGACGGACGATGAGCAGTACTTC.

Many counts were recorded for this clonotype. V usage is TRBV4-2 and J usage is TRBJ2-5, with D uncertain. Trimming stripped 1 base from V and 11 bases from J, with 17 bases between. The CDR3 has 14 residues. Germline values: CDR1 LGHNA, CDR2 YNFKEQ. As DNA, the CDR3 is TGTGCCAGCAGCCAAGGGGGTCACGACAATGAGCAGTACTTC. Translating it yields CASSQGGHDNEQYF.

The CDR3 DNA is TGTGCCAGCAGCCCATGGACTAGCGGCACGCAGTATTTT. Translating gives CASSPWTSGTQYF. The chain couples TRBV5-6 to TRBJ2-3, with 10 bases aligning to TRBD2. Germline-derived CDR1 and CDR2 are SGHDT and YYEEEE. The V segment lost 4 bases and the J segment 9 bases; nucleotides outside the gene matches: 5. This CDR3 contains 13 residues.

This chain connects TRBV6-1 to TRBJ2-3; 8 bases match TRBD2. This CDR3 is 15 amino acids long. Germline-derived CDR1 and CDR2 are MNHNS and SASEGT. With V trimmed by 10 bases and J by 4 bases, 13 bases remained unmatched. For the CDR3, the DNA is TGTGCCAACCGGCCCGGGGGGGCCTCCCCAGATACGCAGTATTTT. Translating gives CANRPGGASPDTQYF.

The chain uses TRBV6-6 and TRBJ1-1; D not certain. The CDR3 is made up of 15 amino acids. V lost 0 bases and J 10 bases, leaving 18 bases between the germline ends. Germline CDR1 is MNHNY and CDR2 is SVGAGI (reference sequence). CDR3 region: CASSYSLSDLNPAFF. CDR3 sequence (DNA): TGTGCCAGCAGTTACTCGTTGTCGGACCTGAACCCAGCTTTCTTT.

The chain has TRBV3-1 and TRBJ2-7; D is perhaps TRBD1 (7 bases). Germline lookup yields CDR1 LGHDT and CDR2 YNNKEL (reference sequence). V lost 4 bases and J 3 bases, leaving 13 bases between the germline ends. The CDR3 has 14 residues. The CDR3 sequence: CASSRGTVNYEQYF. The CDR3 DNA reads as TGTGCCAGCAGCCGCGGGACAGTAAACTACGAGCAGTACTTC.

This clonotype was seen more than once but under ten times. J is TRBJ2-1 and V is TRBV18, with D uncertain. Germline CDR1 and CDR2: KGHSH and LQKENI. The CDR3 spans 19 residues. V lost 1 base, J lost 2 bases, and 21 bases lay in between. CDR3 DNA: TGTGCCAGCTCACCACGGGTGCAGTCGCACCGTGTACCCTACAATGAGCAGTTCTTC. Its protein product is CASSPRVQSHRVPYNEQFF.

Comment on this clonotype: The junction departs from germline at one end; a sequencing error may be responsible. V is TRBV11-2 and J is TRBJ2-7; TRBD1 agrees at 8 bases. CDR1 and CDR2 from the germline V gene are SGHAT and FQNNGV. The CDR3 covers 16 residues. The CDR3 here is CVSSPPGDRPFYEQYF. Here the CDR3 DNA reads TGTGTCAGCAGCCCCCCCGGGGACAGGCCCTTTTACGAGCAGTACTTC.

The rearrangement uses TRBV6-5 and TRBJ2-5; 7 bases fit TRBD2. This CDR3 has 18 residues. The trim removed 2 bases at V and 0 bases at J, leaving 12 bases unmatched. Germline CDR1 MNHEY, CDR2 SVGAGI. The CDR3 DNA is TGTGCCAGCAGTTACGCCGGTTTCGTGGGAGGGAACCAAGAGACCCAGTACTTC. This translates into CASSYAGFVGGNQETQYF.

CDR3 sequence: CATGGTSGGGSYNEQFF. CDR3 DNA: TGTGCCACCGGAGGGACTAGCGGGGGGGGCTCCTACAATGAGCAGTTCTTC. The V and J genes are TRBV3-1 and TRBJ2-1; 16 bases match TRBD2. The ends lost 10 bases at V and 0 bases at J; junction bases unmatched: 6. CDR3 length: 17 residues. CDR1 is LGHDT and CDR2 is YNNKEL in the germline V gene (reference sequence).

Of note for this clonotype: The junction and the germline gene differ at one end; a read error may be behind it. The rearrangement uses TRBV20-1 and TRBJ1-2; the match to TRBD1 covers 8 bases. The CDR3 has 12 residues. Germline V gene data show CDR1 as DFQATT and CDR2 as SNEGSKA (reference sequence). CDR3 nucleotide sequence: TGCAGTGCCACTACGGACAGGGTTGGCTACATCTTC. Encoded protein: CSATTDRVGYIF.

The rearrangement joins TRBV12-3 or TRBV12-4 to TRBJ2-3, with D possibly being TRBD1 or TRBD2 (7 bases each). V was clipped by 1 base and J by 0 bases, with 14 bases between them. The CDR3 runs 17 residues. The CDR3 here is CASSLGQGGPSTDTQYF. In nucleotides, the CDR3 is TGTGCCAGCAGTTTAGGCCAGGGGGGGCCTAGCACAGATACGCAGTATTTT.

This chain connects TRBV3-1 to TRBJ2-3; D is uncertain. The V end was cut by 4 bases, the J end by 5 bases, with 19 bases between. There are 16 residues in the CDR3. Germline assignment: CDR1 LGHDT and CDR2 YNNKEL (reference sequence). CDR3 region: CASSPSPGSQGDTQYF. CDR3 bases: TGTGCCAGCAGCCCTTCGCCCGGGTCCCAAGGAGATACGCAGTATTTT.

This clonotype has just a few counts. The gene calls are TRBV5-1 and TRBJ2-5, with TRBD2 identical over 11 bases. V shed 4 bases, J shed 0 bases, and the junction held 2 bases outside the gene matches. CDR3 length equals 15 residues. Germline loops: CDR1 SGHRS, CDR2 YFSETQ. CDR3 protein: CASSAGLADQETQYF. Here the CDR3 DNA reads TGCGCCAGCAGCGCGGGACTAGCGGACCAAGAGACCCAGTACTTC.

This clonotype appeared a few times. The CDR3 reads CSASTLASRAYEQYF. CDR3 in DNA: TGCAGTGCTAGCACTTTAGCCAGCAGAGCCTACGAGCAGTACTTC. The chain carries TRBV20-1 and TRBJ2-7, with D uncertain. Trimming shortened V by 3 bases and J by 2 bases, and 17 bases separated the two germline ends. The CDR3 has 15 residues. The germline gives CDR1 DFQATT, CDR2 SNEGSKA (reference sequence).

In its sample, this clonotype was seen a few times. The chain carries TRBV6-6 and TRBJ1-1, with unresolved D. The CDR3 sequence is 11 residues long. Germline V CDR1 and CDR2: MNHNY, SVGAGI (reference sequence). Trimming left V 5 bases short and J 10 bases short, with 11 bases between. This CDR3 is CASSDLGRAFF. The DNA for the CDR3 is TGTGCCAGCAGTGACCTAGGACGAGCTTTCTTT.

The J gene is TRBJ1-1, the V gene TRBV6-6, with D unresolved. This CDR3 contains 14 residues. The germline CDR1 and CDR2 sequences are MNHNY and SVGAGI (reference sequence). The germline V and J ends were trimmed by 6 bases and 6 bases, with 17 bases remaining between them. Here the CDR3 DNA reads TGTGCCAGCAGCCCCGACCCCCGTGCCGCTGAAGCTTTCTTT. This encodes CASSPDPRAAEAFF.

This clonotype has just a few counts. The DNA for the CDR3 is TGCAGTGCTAGCGGGGGCCCGACAGGGTTCTCCTACGAGCAGTACTTC. This sequence encodes CSASGGPTGFSYEQYF. V gene TRBV20-1 combines with J gene TRBJ2-7, with D perhaps TRBD1 (7 bases). The CDR3 runs to 16 residues. CDR1 and CDR2 from the germline V gene are DFQATT and SNEGSKA (reference sequence). V lost 3 bases, J lost 0 bases, and 18 bases lay in between.

The chain carries TRBV4-1 and TRBJ1-4; TRBD1 aligns across 9 bases. Trimming removed 2 bases from V and 7 bases from J; junction bases left unmatched: 5. From germline, CDR1 is MGHRA and CDR2 YSYEKL. CDR3 length equals 15 residues. CDR3 nucleotide sequence: TGCGCCAGCAGCCAAACAGGGGGCGTGGGTGAAAAACTGTTTTTT. Residues: CASSQTGGVGEKLFF.

This rearrangement joins TRBV6-6 to TRBJ2-7, with D maybe TRBD1 (6 bases). Germline V CDR1 and CDR2: MNHNY, SVGAGI (reference sequence). Trimming took 5 bases from V and 1 from J, leaving 15 bases between them. CDR3 length: 15 amino acids. The CDR3 DNA sequence: TGTGCCAGCAGTCACAGGACAGCTAATTCCTACGAGCAGTACTTC. It yields the protein CASSHRTANSYEQYF.

The chain recombines TRBV28 with TRBJ2-7; a possible D gene is TRBD2 (5 bases). This CDR3 contains 16 residues. V was shortened by 6 bases and J by 3 bases, with 21 bases between the two germline ends. Germline V CDR1 and CDR2: MDHEN, SYDVKM. CDR3 in amino acids: CASSRYTGRGDYEQYF. CDR3 nucleotides: TGTGCCAGCAGCAGATATACCGGACGGGGAGACTACGAGCAGTACTTC. The entire variable domain, with the rest obtained from reference TRBV28 and TRBJ2-7, is as follows: DVKVTQSSRYLVKRTGEKVFLECVQDMDHENMFWYRQDPGLGLRLIYFSYDVKMKEKGDIPEGYSVSREKKERFSLILESASTNQTSMYLCASSRYTGRGDYEQYFGPGTRLTVT.

The J gene is TRBJ1-1, the V gene TRBV6-5; D gene ambiguous. Germline CDR1 reads MNHEY; CDR2 reads SVGAGI. This CDR3 comprises 10 residues. V lost 8 bases and J 8 bases, leaving 9 bases between the germline ends. DNA of the CDR3: TGTGCCAGCGCCGCCCGGGAAGCTTTCTTT. Translated, it gives CASAAREAFF.